This T cell receptor beta chain is from a study of technical replicates of blood from a few donors. The V gene lost 4 bases and the J gene lost 5 bases, with 6 bases spanning the gap. Germline V gene data show CDR1 as SGHTA and CDR2 as FQGNSA. The CDR3 sequence is 12 residues long. Clones were read by immunoSEQ multiplex PCR, and TCRdb kept only the in-frame ones, dropping some. The data hold tens of thousands of clones, with 90% to 95% observed a single time. Sequenced sample: T cells isolated from PBMCs. The genes are TRBV7-2 and TRBJ1-5, with D perhaps matching TRBD1 (6 bases). This TCR derives from a human donor in good health. CDR3 sequence reads: CASSSGDQPQHF. DNA of the CDR3: TGTGCCAGCAGCTCAGGGGATCAGCCCCAGCATTTT.